The subject of this entry is one TCR beta chain. Germline CDR1 DFQATT, CDR2 SNEGSKA (reference sequence). This CDR3 is 10 amino acids long. V dropped 6 bases and J dropped 10 bases, with 12 bases sitting between them. The source of the sample is a study of cytotoxic CD8 clonotypes in ibrutinib-treated CLL. Here immunoSEQ multiplex PCR was the method, and the copy in TCRdb shows in-frame clones only, minus some. The sample consists of approximately 15,000 clones, around 81% of them appearing once. This TCR derives from a human donor with chronic lymphocytic leukemia. This material consisted of PBMCs, taken before ibrutinib treatment. The chain carries TRBV20-1 and TRBJ1-1; D not resolved. The CDR3 DNA follows: TGCAGTGCCGAACCCGGACGAGCTTTCTTT. Translation gives CSAEPGRAFF.